In its sample, the clone carrying this T cell receptor (beta chain) was seen a few times. Its target is not known. Healthy Caucasians supplied all donations. cDNA molecules carried unique molecular identifiers, and template switching added a universal primer site. TCRdb re-derived calls from the 5' RACE reads in MiXCR, one entry per CDR3 protein. The repertoire holds some 560,000 distinct CDR3 sequences, 9.6% seen once, with 3% in the top ten. J lost 0 bases, V lost 4 bases, and 8 bases had no gene match. Germline CDR1 and CDR2: SGHRS and YFSETQ. The CDR3 spans 17 residues. These data are taken from a study of identical twins. Broader study findings: Weaker excess twin sharing was observed in beta out-of-frame sequences.

This same sample was also part of a study on yellow fever vaccine responses in identical twins.

V gene TRBV5-1 combines with J gene TRBJ1-1, with 11 bases matching TRBD1. The material sequenced was PBMCs. This sequence originates from a woman aged 18-29 years in good health. The chain's CDR3 is CASSARDRGGMNTEAFF. CDR3 coding DNA: TGCGCCAGCAGCGCCCGGGACAGGGGGGGGATGAACACTGAAGCTTTCTTT. The full variable domain, its missing parts supplied by reference TRBV5-1 and TRBJ1-1, is KAGVTQTPRYLIKTRGQQVTLSCSPISGHRSVSWYQQTPGQGLQFLFEYFSETQRNKGNFPGRFSGRQFSNSRSEMNVSTLELGDSALYLCASSARDRGGMNTEAFFGQGTRLTVV.